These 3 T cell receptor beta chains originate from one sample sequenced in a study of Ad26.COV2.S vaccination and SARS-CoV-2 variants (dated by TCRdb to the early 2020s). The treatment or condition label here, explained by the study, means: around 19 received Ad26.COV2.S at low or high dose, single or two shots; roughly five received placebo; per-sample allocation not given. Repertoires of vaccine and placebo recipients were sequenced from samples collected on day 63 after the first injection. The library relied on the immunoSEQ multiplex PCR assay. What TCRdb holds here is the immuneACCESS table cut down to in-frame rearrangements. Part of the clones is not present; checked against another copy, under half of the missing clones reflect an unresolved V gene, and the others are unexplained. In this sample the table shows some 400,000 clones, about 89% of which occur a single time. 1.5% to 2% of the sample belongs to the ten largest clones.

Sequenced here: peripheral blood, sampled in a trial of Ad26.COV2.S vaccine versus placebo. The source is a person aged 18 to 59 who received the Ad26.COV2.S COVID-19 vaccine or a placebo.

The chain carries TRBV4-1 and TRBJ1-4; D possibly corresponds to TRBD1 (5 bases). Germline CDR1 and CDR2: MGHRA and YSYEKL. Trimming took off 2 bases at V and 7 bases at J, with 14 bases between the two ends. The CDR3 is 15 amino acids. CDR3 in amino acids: CASSQSRGYGEKLFF. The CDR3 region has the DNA TGCGCCAGCAGCCAAAGCCGGGGGTATGGTGAAAAACTGTTTTTT.

CDR3 DNA: TGTGCCAGCAGTTCTCGCCAGGGGGCAGTCACTGAAGCTTTCTTT. Its protein product is CASSSRQGAVTEAFF. This rearrangement joins TRBV27 to TRBJ1-1; 8 nucleotides agree with TRBD1. J lost 4 bases, V lost 4 bases, and 8 bases had no gene match. This CDR3 contains 15 residues. The V gene's germline CDR1 is MNHEY and CDR2 SMNVEV (reference sequence).

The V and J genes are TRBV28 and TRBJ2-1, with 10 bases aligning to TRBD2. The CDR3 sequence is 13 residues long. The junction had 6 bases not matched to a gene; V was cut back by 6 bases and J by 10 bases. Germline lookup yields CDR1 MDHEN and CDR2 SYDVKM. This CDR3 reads CASSPPGLAEQFF. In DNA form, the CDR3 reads TGTGCCAGCAGCCCCCCGGGACTAGCGGAGCAGTTCTTC.